The sequence of this T cell receptor beta chain was determined in a study of CD8 T cells in Susac syndrome. Random-hexamer reverse transcription was applied to roughly 0.45 to 1 ug RNA. TCRdb reprocessed the immunoSEQ multiplex PCR reads with MiXCR, giving one entry per CDR3 protein. The sample has some 99,000 distinct CDR3 sequences; roughly 95% are singletons. Negative magnetic isolation gave CD8+ and CD4+ cells; FACS enriched CD8+ TEMRA. The source of this sequence is a human donor in good health. The sequenced sample was CD4+ T cells from PBMCs.

CDR3 nucleotides: TGCAGTGCTAGGCAGGGACAGGGGGGGGAGACCCAGTACTTC. Amino acids: CSARQGQGGETQYF. J is TRBJ2-5 and V is TRBV20-1, with 11 bases identical to TRBD1. Germline V gene lookup returns CDR1 DFQATT and CDR2 SNEGSKA (reference sequence). CDR3 length: 14 residues. V lost 3 bases to trimming and J lost 5 bases; unmatched junction nucleotides: 5.